These 28 T cell receptor beta chains were sequenced from one sample in a study of blood T cell repertoires in COVID-19 (dated by TCRdb to the early 2020s). To prepare the library, the immunoSEQ multiplex PCR assay was applied. The source is immuneACCESS, and TCRdb retained only in-frame sequences with V and J called. Part of the clones is not carried over; for the studies checked, unresolved V genes explain less than half of this, and the remainder is unexplained. The sample table contains around 95,000 clones; only one count was recorded for about 82% of them. Clones ranked in the top ten supply around an eighth of the sample. The sample was peripheral blood. Receptors were obtained from a middle-aged man with active or convalescent COVID-19.

This clone was detected once. The chain employs TRBV5-1 and TRBJ2-1; 8 bases line up with TRBD2. The CDR3 runs to 14 residues. The V segment lost 4 bases and the J segment 7 bases; nucleotides outside the gene matches: 7. CDR1 is SGHRS and CDR2 is YFSETQ in the germline V gene. Here the CDR3 reads CASSPGTSTNEQFF. DNA for the CDR3: TGCGCCAGCAGCCCCGGGACTAGTACGAATGAGCAGTTCTTC. Using reference TRBV5-1 and TRBJ2-1 for the parts outside the CDR3, the full variable domain is KAGVTQTPRYLIKTRGQQVTLSCSPISGHRSVSWYQQTPGQGLQFLFEYFSETQRNKGNFPGRFSGRQFSNSRSEMNVSTLELGDSALYLCASSPGTSTNEQFFGPGTRLTVL.

Concerning this clone: Compared with germline, one end of the junction differs, possibly owing to a read error. The rearrangement uses TRBV5-6 and TRBJ1-2, with 7 bases that match TRBD1. Germline CDR1 reads SGHDT; CDR2 reads YYEEEE. The CDR3 runs 13 residues. CDR3 amino acids: CASRLGQNYGYTF. CDR3 DNA sequence: TGTGCCAGCAGATTGGGACAGAACTATGGCTACACCTTC.

The J gene is TRBJ2-3, the V gene TRBV5-1; 11 nucleotides agree with TRBD2. There are 16 residues in the CDR3. V dropped 4 bases and J dropped 2; count of bases not matched to a gene: 6. Germline values: CDR1 SGHRS, CDR2 YFSETQ. The CDR3 region has the DNA TGCGCCAGCAGCCAAAGACTAGCGGGAAACACAGATACGCAGTATTTT. Translated, it gives CASSQRLAGNTDTQYF.

The V and J genes are TRBV10-2 and TRBJ1-4; 9 nucleotides align to TRBD1. The V and J ends lost 8 bases and 7 bases, in that order; junction bases with no gene match: 2. The CDR3 length is 12 residues. CDR1 WSHSY and CDR2 SAAADI come from the germline V gene. CDR3 sequence reads: CASGTGSEKLFF. Written as DNA, the CDR3 is TGCGCCAGCGGGACAGGGTCTGAAAAACTGTTTTTT.

This sequence joins TRBV4-2 and TRBJ2-3; 8 nucleotides agree with TRBD2. The V segment lost 3 bases and the J segment 3 bases; nucleotides outside the gene matches: 8. From germline, CDR1 is LGHNA and CDR2 YNFKEQ. This CDR3 has 16 amino acids. The CDR3 DNA reads TGTGCCAGCAGCCAGGCCGGGACTAGAGGGACAGATACGCAGTATTTT. This encodes CASSQAGTRGTDTQYF.

The chain combines TRBV30 with TRBJ2-3; 7 bases are a match to TRBD1. Looked up from germline, CDR1 is GTSNPN and CDR2 is SVGIG (reference sequence). V lost 3 bases and J lost 1; bases outside the gene matches: 1. This CDR3 has 13 amino acids. The CDR3 nucleotides read TGTGCCTGGAGGGGGACAGGCACAGATACGCAGTATTTT. Amino acid sequence: CAWRGTGTDTQYF.

This clone has only one observation. V and J are TRBV19 and TRBJ1-2; tentative D call: TRBD1 (5 bases). CDR3 length: 16 residues. From germline, CDR1 is LNHDA and CDR2 SQIVND (reference sequence). The V and J ends lost 5 bases and 2 bases respectively, with 18 bases between them. In DNA form, the CDR3 reads TGTGCCAGTAGTGTCCTATCAGGGCGCCGGAACTATGGCTACACCTTC. Residues: CASSVLSGRRNYGYTF.

The chain couples TRBV19 to TRBJ1-3, with a possible D match to TRBD1 (5 bases). The CDR3 has 13 residues. CDR1 is LNHDA and CDR2 is SQIVND in the germline V gene (reference sequence). V was shortened by 11 bases and J by 0 bases, with 11 bases between the two germline ends. The CDR3 is CAYPTDSGNTIYF. CDR3 nucleotide sequence: TGTGCCTATCCGACAGACTCTGGAAACACCATATATTTT.

V gene TRBV4-1 combines with J gene TRBJ2-7; 8 bases map to TRBD1. Germline CDR1 MGHRA, CDR2 YSYEKL. The CDR3 contains 15 residues. Unmatched junction bases numbered 6, after V lost 0 bases and J lost 5 bases. CDR3 loop: CASSQETNRGNEQYF. The CDR3 DNA reads as TGCGCCAGCAGCCAAGAGACGAACAGGGGGAACGAGCAGTACTTC.

The chain is built from TRBV2 and TRBJ2-7; TRBD2 might be the D (5 bases). Trimming removed 6 bases from V and 4 bases from J, with 10 bases in between. The CDR3 extends over 12 amino acids. Germline CDR1 SNHLY, CDR2 FYNNEI. The CDR3 DNA reads TGTGCCAGCAGCAAACTAGAATACGAGCAGTACTTC. This gives the protein CASSKLEYEQYF. Based on the CDR3 plus reference TRBV2 and TRBJ2-7, the full variable domain is EPEVTQTPSHQVTQMGQEVILRCVPISNHLYFYWYRQILGQKVEFLVSFYNNEISEKSEIFDDQFSVERPDGSNFTLKIRSTKLEDSAMYFCASSKLEYEQYFGPGTRLTVT.

The chain combines TRBV5-4 with TRBJ2-7; TRBD1 might be the D (6 bases). Germline values: CDR1 SGHNT, CDR2 YYREEE (reference sequence). V was clipped by 4 bases and J by 7 bases, with 18 bases between them. This CDR3 is built from 14 residues. For the CDR3, the DNA is TGTGCCAGCAGCCCGGACAGCCTTTTAGGGGAGCAGTACTTC. This codes for CASSPDSLLGEQYF.

This clone was detected once. The V gene is TRBV18, the J gene TRBJ1-1; D is uncertain. Trimming took 3 bases from V and 1 from J, leaving 9 bases between them. This CDR3 is built from 14 residues. Germline CDR1 is KGHSH and CDR2 is LQKENI. CDR3 nucleotides: TGTGCCAGCTCACCCCTTGCAGGGAACACTGAAGCTTTCTTT. Translated: CASSPLAGNTEAFF. Using reference TRBV18 and TRBJ1-1 for the parts outside the CDR3, the full variable domain is NAGVMQNPRHLVRRRGQEARLRCSPMKGHSHVYWYRQLPEEGLKFMVYLQKENIIDESGMPKERFSAEFPKEGPSILRIQQVVRGDSAAYFCASSPLAGNTEAFFGQGTRLTVV.

This clone was detected only a few times. The chain links TRBV19 to TRBJ1-1, with TRBD1 matching over 7 bases. After removal of 5 bases from V and 1 base from J, the junction contained 7 bases not matched to a gene. Germline lookup yields CDR1 LNHDA and CDR2 SQIVND (reference sequence). The CDR3 totals 15 residues. Here the CDR3 reads CASSVTGVTNTEAFF. The CDR3 DNA sequence: TGTGCCAGTAGTGTTACAGGGGTCACGAACACTGAAGCTTTCTTT.

J is TRBJ1-1 and V is TRBV7-8; D is unresolved. CDR1 is SGHVS, CDR2 FQNEAQ, per germline. V lost 5 bases and J lost 10, with 14 bases in between. The CDR3 has 12 amino acids. In DNA form, the CDR3 reads TGTGCCAGCAGCCAGGACTTTTTAGGAGCTTTCTTT. Its protein product is CASSQDFLGAFF. Full variable domain (outside the CDR3, taken from reference TRBV7-8 and TRBJ1-1): GAGVSQSPRYKVAKRGQDVALRCDPISGHVSLFWYQQALGQGPEFLTYFQNEAQLDKSGLPSDRFFAERPEGSVSTLKIQRTQQEDSAVYLCASSQDFLGAFFGQGTRLTVV.

V usage is TRBV6-5 and J usage is TRBJ2-1; 13 bases are a match to TRBD2. Germline CDR1 and CDR2: MNHEY and SVGAGI. The ends lost 9 bases at V and 9 bases at J; junction bases unmatched: 11. The CDR3 extends over 15 amino acids. In DNA form, the CDR3 reads TGTGCCAGTTCGTTTGGACTAGCGGGAGTTGGTGAGCAGTTCTTC. Residues: CASSFGLAGVGEQFF.

The rearrangement joins TRBV28 to TRBJ2-7; 9 bases fit TRBD1. Unmatched junction bases numbered 7, after V lost 5 bases and J lost 2 bases. Per the germline V gene, CDR1 is MDHEN and CDR2 is SYDVKM. The CDR3 runs 15 residues. The CDR3 DNA reads TGTGCCAGCAGTGGATTCCGGGACAGGGCCTACGAGCAGTACTTC. Encoded protein: CASSGFRDRAYEQYF.

The chain recombines TRBV9 with TRBJ1-2; no clear D gene. This CDR3 region has 13 residues. Looked up from germline, CDR1 is SGDLS and CDR2 is YYNGEE. The V end lost 3 bases, the J end lost 6 bases, and 12 bases lay between the germline ends. CDR3 protein: CASSADLDHGYTF. CDR3 DNA: TGTGCCAGCAGCGCCGACTTAGACCATGGCTACACCTTC. Variable domain in full (rest from reference TRBV9 and TRBJ1-2): DSGVTQTPKHLITATGQRVTLRCSPRSGDLSVYWYQQSLDQGLQFLIQYYNGEERAKGNILERFSAQQFPDLHSELNLSSLELGDSALYFCASSADLDHGYTFGSGTRLTVV.

The chain is built from TRBV2 and TRBJ1-5; no reliable D call. Trimming pared 4 bases from V and 3 bases from J, leaving 7 bases between. Germline CDR1 and CDR2: SNHLY and FYNNEI. The CDR3 contains 13 residues. The CDR3 protein is CASSVRDNQPQHF. The CDR3 DNA reads as TGTGCCAGCAGTGTGAGGGACAATCAGCCCCAGCATTTT.

The genes are TRBV6-6 and TRBJ2-7; 7 bases match TRBD2. The ends lost 6 bases at V and 3 bases at J; junction bases unmatched: 11. This CDR3 comprises 15 residues. CDR1 is MNHNY, CDR2 SVGAGI, per germline (reference sequence). In DNA, the CDR3 is TGTGCCAGCAGCCCATCCCGGGACTACCACTACGAGCAGTACTTC. Its translation: CASSPSRDYHYEQYF.

The chain carries TRBV2 and TRBJ1-4; the D gene is possibly TRBD1 (6 bases). Germline V gene data show CDR1 as SNHLY and CDR2 as FYNNEI. The V gene lost 6 bases and the J gene lost 8 bases, with 16 bases spanning the gap. This CDR3 comprises 14 residues. The CDR3: CASSPQGVGEKLFF. CDR3 DNA sequence: TGTGCCAGCAGCCCACAGGGAGTTGGGGAAAAACTGTTTTTT.

This chain uses TRBV9 with TRBJ2-1; 9 bases are shared with TRBD2. With V trimmed by 0 bases and J by 8 bases, 6 bases remained unmatched. CDR3 length: 15 residues. Germline V CDR1 and CDR2: SGDLS, YYNGEE. Here the CDR3 reads CASSVDPSGIDEQFF. The DNA of the CDR3 is TGTGCCAGCAGCGTAGACCCTAGCGGGATCGATGAGCAGTTCTTC.

The chain is built from TRBV6-5 and TRBJ1-2, with TRBD1 matching over 8 bases. V dropped 6 bases and J dropped 5; count of bases not matched to a gene: 5. The CDR3 spans 13 residues. Germline-derived CDR1 and CDR2 are MNHEY and SVGAGI. CDR3 residues: CASRAGQGYGYTF. The CDR3, as DNA: TGTGCCAGCAGGGCCGGACAGGGATATGGCTACACCTTC.

The chain employs TRBV2 and TRBJ2-7; D is possibly TRBD1 (5 bases). This CDR3 has 14 residues. Germline assignment: CDR1 SNHLY and CDR2 FYNNEI. Trimming removed 6 bases from V and 0 bases from J, with 12 bases in between. As DNA, the CDR3 is TGTGCCAGCAGCCCCCAGGGCGGCTCCTACGAGCAGTACTTC. It translates to CASSPQGGSYEQYF.

The CDR3 loop reads CASSVDTGSPADTQYF. DNA of the CDR3: TGTGCCAGCAGCGTAGATACGGGGTCCCCAGCGGATACGCAGTATTTT. This chain joins TRBV9 and TRBJ2-3; perhaps TRBD2 as D (5 bases). Trimming took off 0 bases at V and 6 bases at J, with 17 bases between the two ends. The CDR3 has 16 amino acids. Germline CDR1 and CDR2: SGDLS and YYNGEE. The full variable domain, completed using reference TRBV9 and TRBJ2-3, is DSGVTQTPKHLITATGQRVTLRCSPRSGDLSVYWYQQSLDQGLQFLIQYYNGEERAKGNILERFSAQQFPDLHSELNLSSLELGDSALYFCASSVDTGSPADTQYFGPGTRLTVL.

This clone showed up just once. V is TRBV27 and J is TRBJ2-7; D is uncertain. This CDR3 is 13 amino acids long. CDR1 and CDR2 from the germline V gene are MNHEY and SMNVEV (reference sequence). V lost 3 bases and J 4 bases, leaving 10 bases between the germline ends. In DNA, the CDR3 is TGTGCCAGCAGTTTCCATACAGCTTACGAGCAGTACTTC. Translating it yields CASSFHTAYEQYF.

The CDR3 DNA sequence: TGTGCCAGCAGCCCACAGAACACTGAAGCTTTCTTT. Translating it yields CASSPQNTEAFF. V gene TRBV11-3 combines with J gene TRBJ1-1; unclear D gene. The CDR3 extends over 12 amino acids. The germline gives CDR1 SGHNT, CDR2 YENEEA. V was shortened by 5 bases and J by 1 base, with 5 bases between the two germline ends.

The chain is built from TRBV5-4 and TRBJ2-5; TRBD2 matches 10 bases. J gave up 5 bases and V 4 bases, and 14 bases lay outside the gene matches. The CDR3 is made up of 17 amino acids. Germline V lookup: CDR1 SGHNT, CDR2 YYREEE (reference sequence). For the CDR3, the DNA is TGTGCCAGCAGCCCAGAAGCGGGAGGGCCGGGAAGGGAGACCCAGTACTTC. It encodes CASSPEAGGPGRETQYF.

This clone was seen just once. This sequence joins TRBV11-3 and TRBJ2-1; tentatively, D is TRBD1 (6 bases). CDR3 length equals 15 residues. Trimming left V 5 bases short and J 7 bases short, with 18 bases between. Germline V lookup: CDR1 SGHNT, CDR2 YENEEA. In DNA form, the CDR3 reads TGTGCCAGCAGCACCGGACAGATTTTTAGGAATGAGCAGTTCTTC. Protein: CASSTGQIFRNEQFF.